The 5 T cell receptor beta chains given below trace back to one sample, sequenced in a study of chemoradiotherapy in HPV16-positive cancers. Sequencing was performed with immunoSEQ multiplex PCR; in TCRdb, only in-frame clones are kept and a portion is missing. Of some 9,300 clones listed, approximately 85% are singletons. The sample in question was blood, obtained from a patient who underwent chemoradiotherapy. Receptor source: a human donor with HPV-associated anogenital cancer.

This chain connects TRBV28 to TRBJ1-1, with 8 bases identical to TRBD1. Germline trimming cut 6 bases from V and 8 bases from J; bases unmatched to any gene: 5. The CDR3 runs to 12 residues. Per germline, CDR1 MDHEN and CDR2 SYDVKM. The chain's CDR3 is CASRIRDREAFF. The DNA of the CDR3 is TGTGCCAGCAGAATTCGGGACAGGGAAGCTTTCTTT.

V is TRBV5-1 and J is TRBJ2-7, with D possibly TRBD2 on 6 matching bases. The CDR3 is 13 amino acids. Germline loops: CDR1 SGHRS, CDR2 YFSETQ. Deletions cut 3 bases from V and 7 bases from J, with 14 bases between. The CDR3 nucleotides read TGCGCCAGCAGCTCGGGGGACCTCAGAGAGCAGTACTTC. Its protein product is CASSSGDLREQYF.

The chain recombines TRBV5-5 with TRBJ1-5; D gene unclear. The CDR3 has 17 residues. V lost 0 bases, J lost 3 bases, and 16 bases lay in between. The germline V gene has CDR1 SGHKS and CDR2 YYEKEE (reference sequence). The CDR3 protein is CASSLGTAVRSNQPQHF. The CDR3 DNA follows: TGTGCCAGCAGCTTGGGCACTGCTGTGCGGTCCAATCAGCCCCAGCATTTT.

The gene calls are TRBV9 and TRBJ1-4; TRBD1 might be the D (6 bases). The germline V and J ends were trimmed by 3 bases and 7 bases, with 13 bases remaining between them. Per the germline V gene, CDR1 is SGDLS and CDR2 is YYNGEE. This CDR3 has 14 amino acids. CDR3 loop: CASSETGQSEKLFF. The CDR3 DNA follows: TGTGCCAGCAGCGAAACAGGGCAGAGTGAAAAACTGTTTTTT.

This chain joins TRBV25-1 and TRBJ2-3; 9 bases are shared with TRBD1. CDR1 MGHDK and CDR2 SYGVNS come from the germline V gene. The CDR3 totals 16 residues. The trim removed 4 bases at V and 4 bases at J, leaving 9 bases unmatched. The chain's CDR3 is CASSGTTGGMADTQYF. The DNA for the CDR3 is TGTGCCAGCAGTGGGACAACAGGGGGCATGGCAGATACGCAGTATTTT. Drawing the rest from reference TRBV25-1 and TRBJ2-3, the complete variable domain is EADIYQTPRYLVIGTGKKITLECSQTMGHDKMYWYQQDPGMELHLIHYSYGVNSTEKGDLSSESTVSRIRTEHFPLTLESARPSHTSQYLCASSGTTGGMADTQYFGPGTRLTVL.